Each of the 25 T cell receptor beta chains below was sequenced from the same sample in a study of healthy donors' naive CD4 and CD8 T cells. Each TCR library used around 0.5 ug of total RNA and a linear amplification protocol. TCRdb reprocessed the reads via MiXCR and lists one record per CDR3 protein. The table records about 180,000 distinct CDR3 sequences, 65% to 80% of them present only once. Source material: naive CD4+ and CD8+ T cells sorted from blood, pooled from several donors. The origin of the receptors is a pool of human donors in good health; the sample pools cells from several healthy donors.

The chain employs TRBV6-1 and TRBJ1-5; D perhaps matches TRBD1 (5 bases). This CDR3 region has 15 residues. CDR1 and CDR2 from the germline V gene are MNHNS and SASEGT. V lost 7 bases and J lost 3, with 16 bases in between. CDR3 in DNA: TGTGCCAGCACCACCAAGCGGGGACCCAATCAGCCCCAGCATTTT. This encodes CASTTKRGPNQPQHF.

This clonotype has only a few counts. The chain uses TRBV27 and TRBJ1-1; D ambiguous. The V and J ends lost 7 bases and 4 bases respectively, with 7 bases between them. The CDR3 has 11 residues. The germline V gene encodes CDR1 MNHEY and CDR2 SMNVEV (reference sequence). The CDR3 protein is CASIGFTEAFF. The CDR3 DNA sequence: TGTGCCAGCATTGGGTTCACTGAAGCTTTCTTT.

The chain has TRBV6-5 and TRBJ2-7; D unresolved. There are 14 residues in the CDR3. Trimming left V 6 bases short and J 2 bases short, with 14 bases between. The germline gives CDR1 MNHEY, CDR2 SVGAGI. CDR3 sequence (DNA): TGTGCCAGCAGCGGCGACGGGTTCCCCTACGAGCAGTACTTC. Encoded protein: CASSGDGFPYEQYF.

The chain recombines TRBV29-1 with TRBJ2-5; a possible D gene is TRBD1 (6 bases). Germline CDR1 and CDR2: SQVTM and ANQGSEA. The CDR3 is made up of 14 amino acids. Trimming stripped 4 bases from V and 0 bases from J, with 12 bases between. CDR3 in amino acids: CSVGQGHYQETQYF. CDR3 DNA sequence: TGCAGCGTTGGCCAGGGACATTACCAAGAGACCCAGTACTTC.

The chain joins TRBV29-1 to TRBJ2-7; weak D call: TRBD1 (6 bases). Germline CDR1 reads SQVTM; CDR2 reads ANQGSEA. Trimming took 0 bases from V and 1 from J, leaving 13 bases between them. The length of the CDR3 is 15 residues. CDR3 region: CSVEDHQGQSYEQYF. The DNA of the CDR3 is TGCAGCGTTGAAGATCACCAGGGGCAGTCCTACGAGCAGTACTTC.

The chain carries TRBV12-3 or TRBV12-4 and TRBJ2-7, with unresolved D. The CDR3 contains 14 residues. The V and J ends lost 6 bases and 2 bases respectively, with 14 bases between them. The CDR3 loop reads CASSSRWGTYEQYF. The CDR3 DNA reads TGTGCCAGCAGCTCTAGGTGGGGAACCTACGAGCAGTACTTC.

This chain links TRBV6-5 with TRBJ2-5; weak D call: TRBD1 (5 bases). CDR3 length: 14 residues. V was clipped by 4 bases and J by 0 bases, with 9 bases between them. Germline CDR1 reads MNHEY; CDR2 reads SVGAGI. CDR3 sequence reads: CASSLKGYQETQYF. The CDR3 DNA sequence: TGTGCCAGCAGTTTAAAGGGGTACCAAGAGACCCAGTACTTC.

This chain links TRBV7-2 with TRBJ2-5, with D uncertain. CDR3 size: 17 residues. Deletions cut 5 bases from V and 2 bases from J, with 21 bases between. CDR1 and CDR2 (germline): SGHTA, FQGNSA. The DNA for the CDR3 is TGTGCCAGCAGCGTACTTTCCGGGCCGAGGAATCAAGAGACCCAGTACTTC. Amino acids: CASSVLSGPRNQETQYF.

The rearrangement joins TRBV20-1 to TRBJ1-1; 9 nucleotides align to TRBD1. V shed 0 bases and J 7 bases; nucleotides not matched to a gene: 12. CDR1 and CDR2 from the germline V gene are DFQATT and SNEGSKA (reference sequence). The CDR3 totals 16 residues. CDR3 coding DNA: TGCAGTGCTAGAGATCCGAGTAGGGGACAGGGTTTTGAAGCTTTCTTT. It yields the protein CSARDPSRGQGFEAFF.

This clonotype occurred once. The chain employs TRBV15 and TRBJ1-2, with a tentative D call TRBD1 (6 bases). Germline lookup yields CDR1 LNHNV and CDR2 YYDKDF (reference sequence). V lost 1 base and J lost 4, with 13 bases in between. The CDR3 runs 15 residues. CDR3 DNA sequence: TGTGCCACCAGCAGAGGGACAGCACAACGCTATGGCTACACCTTC. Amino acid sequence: CATSRGTAQRYGYTF.

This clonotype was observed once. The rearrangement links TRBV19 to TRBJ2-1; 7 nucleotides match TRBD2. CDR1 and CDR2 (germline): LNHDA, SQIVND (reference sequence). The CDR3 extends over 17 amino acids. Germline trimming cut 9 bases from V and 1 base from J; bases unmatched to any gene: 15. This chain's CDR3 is CASAAQEAGVSYNEQFF. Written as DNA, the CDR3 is TGTGCCAGCGCCGCCCAGGAGGCGGGAGTGTCCTACAATGAGCAGTTCTTC.

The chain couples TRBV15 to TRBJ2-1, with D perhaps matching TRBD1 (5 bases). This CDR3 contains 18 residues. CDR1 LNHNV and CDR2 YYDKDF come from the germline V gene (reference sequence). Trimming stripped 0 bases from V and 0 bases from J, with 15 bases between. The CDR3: CATSRDSDSRLSYNEQFF. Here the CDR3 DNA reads TGTGCCACCAGCAGAGATTCCGACAGTCGCCTCTCCTACAATGAGCAGTTCTTC.

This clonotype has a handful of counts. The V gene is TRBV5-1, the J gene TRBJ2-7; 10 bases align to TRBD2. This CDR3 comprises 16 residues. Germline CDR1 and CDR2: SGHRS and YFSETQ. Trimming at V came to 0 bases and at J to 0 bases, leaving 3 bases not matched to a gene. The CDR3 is CASSLGTSGYSYEQYF. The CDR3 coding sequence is TGCGCCAGCAGCTTGGGGACTAGCGGTTACTCCTACGAGCAGTACTTC.

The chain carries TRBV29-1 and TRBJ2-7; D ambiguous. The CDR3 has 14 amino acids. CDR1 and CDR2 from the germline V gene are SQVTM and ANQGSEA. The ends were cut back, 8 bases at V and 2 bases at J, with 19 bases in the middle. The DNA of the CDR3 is TGCAGCTTCTACCCCCCGGTGTCACCCTACGAGCAGTACTTC. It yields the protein CSFYPPVSPYEQYF.

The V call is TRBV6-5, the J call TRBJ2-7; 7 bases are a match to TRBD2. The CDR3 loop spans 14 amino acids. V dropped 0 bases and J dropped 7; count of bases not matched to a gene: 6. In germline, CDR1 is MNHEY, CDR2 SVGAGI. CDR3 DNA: TGTGCCAGCAGTTACTCGACAGCGGGACGGGAGCAGTACTTC. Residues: CASSYSTAGREQYF.

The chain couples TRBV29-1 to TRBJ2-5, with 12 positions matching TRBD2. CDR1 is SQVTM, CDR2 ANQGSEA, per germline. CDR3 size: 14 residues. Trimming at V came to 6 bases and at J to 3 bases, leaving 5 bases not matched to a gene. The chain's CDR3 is CSVLLAGGKETQYF. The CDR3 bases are TGCAGCGTCCTCCTAGCGGGGGGGAAAGAGACCCAGTACTTC.

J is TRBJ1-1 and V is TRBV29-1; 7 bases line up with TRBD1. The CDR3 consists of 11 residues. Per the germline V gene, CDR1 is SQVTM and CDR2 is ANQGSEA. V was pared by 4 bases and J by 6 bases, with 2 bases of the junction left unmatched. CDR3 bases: TGCAGCGTTGCCCAGGGGGCTGAAGCTTTCTTT. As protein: CSVAQGAEAFF.

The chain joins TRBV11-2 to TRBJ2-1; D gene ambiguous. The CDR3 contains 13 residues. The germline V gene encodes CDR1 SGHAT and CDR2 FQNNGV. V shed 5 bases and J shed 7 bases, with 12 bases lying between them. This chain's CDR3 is CASSMQLGNEQFF. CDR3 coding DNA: TGTGCCAGCAGCATGCAATTGGGGAATGAGCAGTTCTTC.

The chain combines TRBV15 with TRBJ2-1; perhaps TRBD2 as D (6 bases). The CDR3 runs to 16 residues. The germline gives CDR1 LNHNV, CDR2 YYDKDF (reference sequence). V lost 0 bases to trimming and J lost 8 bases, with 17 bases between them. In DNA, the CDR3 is TGTGCCACCAGCAGAGATAGACGAGGAGGGATCGATGAGCAGTTCTTC. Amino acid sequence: CATSRDRRGGIDEQFF.

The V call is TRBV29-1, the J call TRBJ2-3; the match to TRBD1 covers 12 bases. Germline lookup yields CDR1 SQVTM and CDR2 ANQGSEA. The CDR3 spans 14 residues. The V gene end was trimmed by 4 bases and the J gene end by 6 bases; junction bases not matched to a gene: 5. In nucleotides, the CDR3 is TGCAGCGTTGGGGACAGGGGGCGTATGGATACGCAGTATTTT. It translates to CSVGDRGRMDTQYF.

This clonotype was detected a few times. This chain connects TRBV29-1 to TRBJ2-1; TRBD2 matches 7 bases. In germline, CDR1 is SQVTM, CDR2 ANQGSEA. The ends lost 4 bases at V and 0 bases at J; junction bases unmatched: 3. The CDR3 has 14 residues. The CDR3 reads CSVVGGSSYNEQFF. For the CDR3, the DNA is TGCAGCGTTGTCGGCGGGAGCTCCTACAATGAGCAGTTCTTC.

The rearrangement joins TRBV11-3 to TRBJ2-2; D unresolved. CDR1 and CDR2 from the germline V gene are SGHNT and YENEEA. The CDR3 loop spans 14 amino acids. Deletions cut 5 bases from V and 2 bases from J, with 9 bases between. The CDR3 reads CASSLDSNTGELFF. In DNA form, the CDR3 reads TGTGCCAGCAGCCTTGACTCCAACACCGGGGAGCTGTTTTTT.

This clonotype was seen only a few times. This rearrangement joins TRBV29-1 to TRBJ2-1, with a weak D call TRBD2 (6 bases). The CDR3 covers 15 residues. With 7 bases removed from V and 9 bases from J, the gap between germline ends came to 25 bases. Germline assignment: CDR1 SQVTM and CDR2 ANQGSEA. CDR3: CSEELETRPSGEQFF. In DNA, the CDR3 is TGCAGCGAAGAGTTAGAGACTAGGCCCTCGGGTGAGCAGTTCTTC.

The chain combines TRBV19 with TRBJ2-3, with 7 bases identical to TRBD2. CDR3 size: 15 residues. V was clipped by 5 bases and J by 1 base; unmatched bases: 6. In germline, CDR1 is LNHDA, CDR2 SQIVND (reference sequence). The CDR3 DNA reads TGTGCCAGTAGTGTAGCGGGTCGTCGCACAGATACGCAGTATTTT. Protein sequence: CASSVAGRRTDTQYF.

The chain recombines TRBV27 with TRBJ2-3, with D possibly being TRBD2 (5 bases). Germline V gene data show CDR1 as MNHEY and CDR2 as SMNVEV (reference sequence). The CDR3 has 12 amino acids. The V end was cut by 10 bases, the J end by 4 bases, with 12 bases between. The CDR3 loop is CATRAPADTQYF. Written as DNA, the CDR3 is TGTGCCACGAGGGCTCCGGCAGATACGCAGTATTTT.